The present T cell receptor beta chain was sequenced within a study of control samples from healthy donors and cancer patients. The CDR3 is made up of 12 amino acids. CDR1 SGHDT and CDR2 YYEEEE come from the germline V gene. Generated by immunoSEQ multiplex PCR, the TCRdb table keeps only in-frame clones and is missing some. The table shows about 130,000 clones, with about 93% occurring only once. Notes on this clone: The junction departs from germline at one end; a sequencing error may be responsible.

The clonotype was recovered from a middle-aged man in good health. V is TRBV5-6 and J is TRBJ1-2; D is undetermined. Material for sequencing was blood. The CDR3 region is CVSSLFGYGYTF. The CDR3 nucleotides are TGTGTCAGCAGCTTGTTTGGCTATGGCTACACCTTC.